At least ten counts were recorded for the clone carrying this TCR beta chain. Its antigen is unknown. The data stem from a study of cytomegalovirus exposure and HLA in healthy donors. Study-wide results and caveats: Reported results showed that the classifier diagnosed cytomegalovirus status with high specificity and sensitivity. A later analysis showed HLA-associated TCR beta chains outstripping equally common others in clonal expansion.

The germline gives CDR1 SGHNT, CDR2 YYREEE (reference sequence). The CDR3 is 13 residues long. V gave up 1 base and J gave up 4 bases, with 8 bases separating them. With 60 Vbeta and 13 Jbeta primers, the PCR was carried out. Generated by immunoSEQ multiplex PCR, the TCRdb table keeps only in-frame clones and is missing some. In the table there are fewer than 150,000 clones, about 73% of which are singletons. Sequences were obtained from PBMCs. This sequence was found in a woman in her fifties or sixties in good health and CMV-seropositive. The rearrangement joins TRBV5-4 to TRBJ2-5, with D maybe TRBD1 (5 bases). The CDR3 DNA sequence: TGTGCCAGCAGCTTGCAAGGGGCAGAGACCCAGTACTTC. It yields the protein CASSLQGAETQYF.